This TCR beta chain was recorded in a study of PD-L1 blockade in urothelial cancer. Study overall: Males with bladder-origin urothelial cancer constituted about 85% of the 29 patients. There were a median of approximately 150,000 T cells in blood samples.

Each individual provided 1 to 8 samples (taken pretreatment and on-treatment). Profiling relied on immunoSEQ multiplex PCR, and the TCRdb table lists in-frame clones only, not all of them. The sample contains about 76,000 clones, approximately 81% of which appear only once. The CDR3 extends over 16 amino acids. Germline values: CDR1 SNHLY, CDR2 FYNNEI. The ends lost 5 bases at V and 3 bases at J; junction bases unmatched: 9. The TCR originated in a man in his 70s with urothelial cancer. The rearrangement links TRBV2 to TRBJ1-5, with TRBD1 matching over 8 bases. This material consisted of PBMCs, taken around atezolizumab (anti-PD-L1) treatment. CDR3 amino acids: CASSKSRDRYNQPQHF. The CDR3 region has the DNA TGTGCCAGCAGTAAGTCCCGGGACAGGTACAATCAGCCCCAGCATTTT.